The TCR beta chain under discussion was sequenced for a study of OX40 agonist ivuxolimab in advanced cancers. Study background: Six ivuxolimab dose levels, 0.01 to 10 mg/kg, were given intravenously every 2 weeks. Prior checkpoint blockade (anti-PD-1, anti-PD-L1 or anti-CTLA-4) was permitted; about 40% had it. Partial response was recorded in three patients: one hepatocellular carcinoma and two cutaneous melanoma cases.

Sequenced by immunoSEQ multiplex PCR; TCRdb stores in-frame clones only, minus some. The profile shows a few thousand clones, 73% of them singletons. The V gene's germline CDR1 is MNHNY and CDR2 SVGAGI (reference sequence). This CDR3 is built from 12 residues. V lost 4 bases and J 9 bases, leaving 12 bases between the germline ends. Regarding the study as a whole: Partial responders at 0.1-3.0 mg/kg showed near-lowest clonal expansion.

With regard to this clone: Its antigen is still unknown.

The receptor comes from an adult with an advanced solid tumor such as melanoma, head and neck, liver or kidney cancer. The genes are TRBV6-6 and TRBJ2-5; the D is unclear. The sample here was CD4+ or CD8+ T cells sorted from blood, taken in a trial of the OX40 agonist ivuxolimab. Written as DNA, the CDR3 is TGTGCCAGCAGTTCCCTCCGGCGGTCCCAGTACTTC. Residues: CASSSLRRSQYF.